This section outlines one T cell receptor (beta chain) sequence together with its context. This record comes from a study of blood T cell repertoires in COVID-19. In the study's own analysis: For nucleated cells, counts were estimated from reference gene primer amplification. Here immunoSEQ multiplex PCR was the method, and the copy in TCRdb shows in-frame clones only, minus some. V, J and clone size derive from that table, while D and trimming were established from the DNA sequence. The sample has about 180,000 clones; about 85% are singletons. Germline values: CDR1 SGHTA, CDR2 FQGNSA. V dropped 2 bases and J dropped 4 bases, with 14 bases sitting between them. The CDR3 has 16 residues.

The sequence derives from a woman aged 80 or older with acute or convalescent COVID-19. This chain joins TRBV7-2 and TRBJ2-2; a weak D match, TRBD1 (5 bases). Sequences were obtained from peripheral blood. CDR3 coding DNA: TGTGCCAGCAGCTTATGGGGCACGAGGCTCACCGGGGAGCTGTTTTTT. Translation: CASSLWGTRLTGELFF.